A single sample gave rise to the 2 T cell receptor beta chains below, sequenced in a study of human T cells and chemical hapten exposure. One entry per CDR3 protein, called by TCRdb with MiXCR from the RACE reads. The data hold roughly 94,000 distinct CDR3 sequences, with 9.3% observed a single time. Time point described: patch test 2, 6 weeks after DPC sensitization. Specified treatment: therapeutic diphenylcyclopropenone sensitization with weekly scalp DPC. The specimen comprised whole blood, sampled in connection with sensitization to the hapten diphenylcyclopropenone (DPC). These receptors were taken from a woman between 35 and 50 years old with alopecia areata. Some clones in this sample may be carry-over from other donors' samples.

Points on this clonotype: Given the absence of the conserved phenylalanine or tryptophan at the CDR3 end, a read error is likely. The chain is built from TRBV7-3 and TRBJ1-3; tentative D call: TRBD1 (5 bases). The CDR3 length is 17 residues. Germline CDR1 SGHTA, CDR2 FQGTGA. The V gene lost 2 bases and the J gene lost 0 bases, with 14 bases spanning the gap. CDR3 sequence reads: CASSLPPRVRSGNTIYS. The CDR3 DNA reads TGTGCCAGCAGCTTACCTCCCAGGGTGCGCTCTGGAAACACCATATATTCT.

In this sample, this clonotype turned up many times. The chain employs TRBV7-2 and TRBJ2-7, with TRBD2 as a possible D gene (5 bases). Trimming cost V 4 bases and J 4 bases, with 11 bases left between them. The CDR3 has 13 residues. Per germline, CDR1 SGHTA and CDR2 FQGNSA. As DNA, the CDR3 is TGTGCCAGCAGCTCTAGGCCGGGGTACGAGCAGTACTTC. Protein sequence: CASSSRPGYEQYF.